Shown below are 13 T cell receptor beta chains from a single sample sequenced in a study of shared clonotypes between healthy human individuals. CD45RO-negative cells were positively selected for CCR7, leaving out terminally differentiated effector memory CD45RA+ cells. The protocol was immunoSEQ multiplex PCR, while the TCRdb copy is restricted to in-frame clones and leaves out a portion. The profile shows under 700,000 clones, about 95% of them singletons. Sequencing used naive CD8+ T cells sorted from blood. Receptors originate from a woman aged 25 to 39 in good health.

This clone came up a few times. This chain joins TRBV19 and TRBJ2-7, with unresolved D. The CDR3 runs to 12 residues. The ends were cut back, 1 base at V and 4 bases at J, with 5 bases in the middle. Germline V gene data show CDR1 as LNHDA and CDR2 as SQIVND (reference sequence). The CDR3: CASSIVGYEQYF. The DNA for the CDR3 is TGTGCCAGTAGTATAGTCGGATACGAGCAGTACTTC. Supplemented by reference TRBV19 and TRBJ2-7, the full variable domain reads DGGITQSPKYLFRKEGQNVTLSCEQNLNHDAMYWYRQDPGQGLRLIYYSQIVNDFQKGDIAEGYSVSREKKESFPLTVTSAQKNPTAFYLCASSIVGYEQYFGPGTRLTVT.

The chain has TRBV13 and TRBJ1-3; D is uncertain. The CDR3 covers 13 residues. Germline values: CDR1 PRHDT, CDR2 FYEKMQ (reference sequence). V was shortened by 6 bases and J by 4 bases, with 10 bases between the two germline ends. The CDR3 DNA follows: TGTGCCAGCAGTCCAGAGGCGGGAAACACCATATATTTT. Protein product: CASSPEAGNTIYF.

The V call is TRBV7-9, the J call TRBJ1-5; D remains ambiguous. From germline, CDR1 is SEHNR and CDR2 FQNEAQ (reference sequence). V was trimmed by 5 bases and J by 0 bases, leaving 14 bases between them. The CDR3 runs 16 residues. The CDR3 loop is CASSGPGDYSNQPQHF. The CDR3 DNA reads as TGTGCCAGCAGCGGGCCAGGAGACTATAGCAATCAGCCCCAGCATTTT.

The chain uses TRBV7-6 and TRBJ2-2, with D maybe TRBD2 (5 bases). Germline CDR1 and CDR2: SGHVS and FNYEAQ. Trimming pared 5 bases from V and 0 bases from J, leaving 25 bases between. The CDR3 extends over 20 amino acids. As DNA, the CDR3 is TGTGCCAGCAGCCAAAGGCGGAGGCCAGAGGGAGAATCGAACACCGGGGAGCTGTTTTTT. Residues: CASSQRRRPEGESNTGELFF.

The rearrangement links TRBV4-1 to TRBJ2-5; weak D call: TRBD2 (6 bases). Judging by the DNA end, TRBJ2-7 fits better; the J call may be wrong. CDR3 length: 16 amino acids. Germline V gene sequence: CDR1 MGHRA, CDR2 YSYEKL. CDR3: CASSQDGSGPDYEQYF. In DNA form, the CDR3 reads TGCGCCAGCAGCCAAGACGGGAGCGGGCCAGACTACGAGCAGTACTTC.

The chain couples TRBV28 to TRBJ2-7; 11 nucleotides match TRBD2. Germline CDR1 and CDR2: MDHEN and SYDVKM. The CDR3 runs 15 residues. With V trimmed by 2 bases and J by 5 bases, 5 bases remained unmatched. DNA for the CDR3: TGTGCCAGCAGTTTAACCGGGACTAGCGGCCACGAGCAGTACTTC. Amino acids: CASSLTGTSGHEQYF.

This rearrangement joins TRBV9 to TRBJ2-6; maybe TRBD2 (6 bases). Per the germline V gene, CDR1 is SGDLS and CDR2 is YYNGEE. The CDR3 loop spans 15 amino acids. The V and J ends lost 3 bases and 4 bases respectively, with 11 bases between them. CDR3 sequence reads: CASSGSSDGANVLTF. The CDR3 DNA reads TGTGCCAGCAGCGGCTCTAGCGACGGGGCCAACGTCCTGACTTTC.

V is TRBV7-6 and J is TRBJ2-2; 8 bases align to TRBD2. The V gene's germline CDR1 is SGHVS and CDR2 FNYEAQ. The CDR3 has 17 residues. Losses at the gene ends were 2 bases for V and 2 bases for J; bases not matched to a gene: 7. As DNA, the CDR3 is TGTGCCAGCAGCTTACCCGCGGGAGGAAAAAACACCGGGGAGCTGTTTTTT. Protein product: CASSLPAGGKNTGELFF.

The CDR3 DNA reads TGTGCCAGCAGTTTATACATGAACACTGAAGCTTTCTTT. Protein product: CASSLYMNTEAFF. The chain combines TRBV27 with TRBJ1-1; no clear D. The V and J ends lost 1 base and 0 bases respectively, with 3 bases between them. The CDR3 runs to 13 residues. The germline V gene has CDR1 MNHEY and CDR2 SMNVEV (reference sequence).

This clone was observed a single time. The J gene is TRBJ2-1, the V gene TRBV9, with TRBD2 matching over 8 bases. The CDR3 runs 15 residues. Trimming cost V 4 bases and J 6 bases; bases outside gene matches: 9. Germline CDR1 reads SGDLS; CDR2 reads YYNGEE. The CDR3 DNA sequence: TGTGCCAGCAGCACCCGGGGGGGCAGCCTCAATGAGCAGTTCTTC. It specifies CASSTRGGSLNEQFF.

The CDR3: CASSFAGGGEQYF. DNA of the CDR3: TGTGCCAGCAGTTTCGCAGGGGGCGGCGAGCAGTACTTC. The chain combines TRBV27 with TRBJ2-7; 8 bases fit TRBD1. The germline V gene encodes CDR1 MNHEY and CDR2 SMNVEV (reference sequence). V lost 3 bases to trimming and J lost 6 bases; unmatched junction nucleotides: 4. The length of the CDR3 is 13 residues.

The chain links TRBV19 to TRBJ1-2, with D unclear. The CDR3 runs 13 residues. Germline-derived CDR1 and CDR2 are LNHDA and SQIVND (reference sequence). Trimming left V 3 bases short and J 8 bases short, with 13 bases between. For the CDR3, the DNA is TGTGCCAGTAGTATCTGGCAGGCTGACGGCTACACCTTC. It yields the protein CASSIWQADGYTF.

V is TRBV21-1 and J is TRBJ2-5; the D call TRBD1 from the table was never checked on the DNA. TRBV21-1 is designated a pseudogene. There are 12 residues in the CDR3. The CDR3 reads CASSPGWETQYF. The CDR3 DNA is TGTGCCAGCAGCCCAGGTTGGGAGACCCAGTACTTC.